The present entry profiles one T cell receptor beta chain with its context. What this receptor recognizes is not known. It has no much larger one-base neighbor in the sample; base qualities were not kept. These data belong to a study of blood T cell repertoires in COVID-19 (dated by TCRdb to about 2020). Describing the broader study: Samples from collaborators originated in the United States, Italy and Spain and spanned both the acute and convalescent phases of COVID-19. Subjects who had been exposed to COVID-19, were actively infected with it, or had recovered from it provided the deeply sampled blood TCRbeta repertoires that made up the dataset. A freely available public database, intended as a resource for researchers studying the immune response to SARS-CoV-2, is where the repertoires were released. The samples were drawn from two sources: the first 160 participants of the ongoing ImmuneRACE study, and fewer than 1,500 subjects contributed by 6 global collaborators. The material from the prospective study consisted of cDNA or gDNA derived from T cells, B-cell-depleted T cells, or PBMCs. The sample metadata nearly always contained a de-identified subject ID, COVID-19 status, age in years and sex. Where available, HLA class I and class II types were obtained from metadata supplied by the sample provider rather than from assay-based typing.

From V the trimming removes 7 bases and from J it removes 8 bases, while the gene matches leave 7 bases of the junction unaccounted for. The CDR3 covers 12 residues, taking in both the cysteine and the phenylalanine. CDR3 DNA only is kept here, 36 bases in frame from base 1. Based on the germline V gene, the CDR1 and CDR2 sequences are MNHEY and SVGAGI. General findings and caveats noted by the study authors: Clinical and demographic metadata were provided uncurated, with the amount varying by source and participant.

TCRbeta CDR3 regions were amplified from genomic DNA by means of the immunoSEQ Assay, a bias-controlled multiplex PCR. As for how the authors treated the data: The number of nucleated cells in each sample was estimated from the amplification of reference gene primers within the assay. To quantify the absolute abundance of each unique TCRbeta CDR3 rearrangement, sequence reads were collapsed and filtered. For each sample, productive Simpson clonality was calculated as the square root of Simpson's diversity index across productive rearrangements. TCRdb took this table from immuneACCESS and kept in-frame rearrangements with V and J called. Such tables lack part of the clones; where checked against another copy, unresolved V genes explain under half of the gap, and the rest is unexplained. V and J calls and clone size are given by that table; D and trimming were obtained from the DNA. Here the sample has 150,000 to 200,000 clones; 85% occur a single time. The ten largest clonotypes hold around a sixth of the sample.

In Seattle, one collaborating source enrolled patients while the infection was active and tracked those patients longitudinally over the course of disease. The collaborating institutions used their own protocols to collect whole blood in K2EDTA tubes. For TCRbeta analysis, collaborator samples were shipped as frozen whole blood, as isolated PBMCs, or as DNA extracted from either sample type. The chain uses TRBV6-5 and TRBJ1-2, and 7 bases in between align with TRBD1. This receptor was taken from a person aged 65-85 years with COVID-19, enrolled during active disease. Input material: peripheral blood. CDR3 reads: CASTETGRGYTF. The nucleotide sequence is given as TGTGCCAGCACCGAGACAGGGCGCGGCTACACCTTC.